This entry lists 10 T cell receptor beta chains sequenced from one sample in a study of blood T cell repertoires in COVID-19. Some clones are missing from TCRdb's copy, which holds only in-frame ones; the method was immunoSEQ multiplex PCR. This sample has 200,000 to 250,000 clones, with around 84% found just once. Sequencing input: peripheral blood. These receptor sequences come from a man aged 30 to 39 with active or convalescent COVID-19.

J is TRBJ2-7 and V is TRBV28; TRBD2 matches at 12 bases. V lost 6 bases, J lost 3 bases, and 6 bases stayed unmatched. The CDR3 totals 15 residues. Germline CDR1 and CDR2: MDHEN and SYDVKM. The CDR3 DNA reads TGTGCCAGCAGCCCCGGACTAGCGGGGCTCTACGAGCAGTACTTC. Translated, it gives CASSPGLAGLYEQYF.

The V gene is TRBV19, the J gene TRBJ1-5; D possibly corresponds to TRBD1 (6 bases). V was pared by 10 bases and J by 0 bases, with 16 bases between. Germline V gene sequence: CDR1 LNHDA, CDR2 SQIVND (reference sequence). The CDR3 covers 15 residues. Here the CDR3 reads CATNKGGDSNQPQHF. In nucleotides, the CDR3 is TGTGCCACCAATAAGGGGGGGGATAGCAATCAGCCCCAGCATTTT. The whole variable domain, filled in from reference TRBV19 and TRBJ1-5, reads DGGITQSPKYLFRKEGQNVTLSCEQNLNHDAMYWYRQDPGQGLRLIYYSQIVNDFQKGDIAEGYSVSREKKESFPLTVTSAQKNPTAFYLCATNKGGDSNQPQHFGDGTRLSIL.

The V call is TRBV21-1, the J call TRBJ1-6; the D call in the table, TRBD1, was not verified against the DNA. TRBV21-1 is a listed pseudogene. The CDR3 loop spans 16 amino acids. The CDR3 reads CASSKRLDRSHSPLHF. The CDR3 DNA sequence: TGTGCCAGCAGCAAACGGCTGGACAGGTCCCATTCACCCCTCCACTTT.

The chain carries TRBV2 and TRBJ1-4; 10 bases are shared with TRBD1. V lost 7 bases to trimming and J lost 7 bases; unmatched junction nucleotides: 6. This CDR3 contains 14 residues. Germline V CDR1 and CDR2: SNHLY, FYNNEI. The CDR3: CASKSGQGFEKLFF. The CDR3 DNA reads TGTGCCAGCAAATCGGGACAGGGGTTTGAAAAACTGTTTTTT. Variable domain in full (rest from reference TRBV2 and TRBJ1-4): EPEVTQTPSHQVTQMGQEVILRCVPISNHLYFYWYRQILGQKVEFLVSFYNNEISEKSEIFDDQFSVERPDGSNFTLKIRSTKLEDSAMYFCASKSGQGFEKLFFGSGTQLSVL.

The chain recombines TRBV7-9 with TRBJ1-6, with D possibly TRBD1 on 6 matching bases. This CDR3 has 15 residues. CDR1 is SEHNR, CDR2 FQNEAQ, per germline (reference sequence). V was pared by 5 bases and J by 3 bases, with 11 bases between. CDR3 residues: CASSRTEDYNSPLHF. The CDR3 DNA reads as TGTGCCAGCAGCCGGACAGAGGACTATAATTCACCCCTCCACTTT.

V and J are TRBV7-2 and TRBJ2-7, with a tentative D call TRBD2 (6 bases). The germline V gene has CDR1 SGHTA and CDR2 FQGNSA. The CDR3 is 15 residues long. V shed 8 bases and J shed 0 bases, with 17 bases lying between them. The CDR3 region has the DNA TGTGCCAGCCGCGGGACTTCTCCCTTCTCCTACGAGCAGTACTTC. Amino acids: CASRGTSPFSYEQYF.

The V and J genes are TRBV19 and TRBJ2-1; TRBD1 aligns across 9 bases. V was clipped by 4 bases and J by 9 bases; unmatched bases: 7. The CDR3 consists of 14 residues. Germline lookup yields CDR1 LNHDA and CDR2 SQIVND (reference sequence). This chain's CDR3 is CASSKTGGEGEQFF. The CDR3 nucleotides are TGTGCCAGTAGTAAAACAGGGGGCGAAGGTGAGCAGTTCTTC.

This chain uses TRBV4-1 with TRBJ1-2; D possibly corresponds to TRBD1 (5 bases). The CDR3 spans 13 residues. Germline values: CDR1 MGHRA, CDR2 YSYEKL. Trimming took off 4 bases at V and 7 bases at J, with 13 bases between the two ends. The CDR3 region has the DNA TGCGCCAGCAGCCTCGTCTGGCAGGGTGGCTACACCTTC. Its protein product is CASSLVWQGGYTF.

This sequence joins TRBV10-2 and TRBJ2-7, with D possibly being TRBD2 (6 bases). Germline V gene data show CDR1 as WSHSY and CDR2 as SAAADI. The CDR3 runs to 11 residues. The V end lost 8 bases, the J end lost 5 bases, and 10 bases lay between the germline ends. CDR3 nucleotide sequence: TGCGCCAGCGCATGGGGGGACGAGCAGTACTTC. Translated: CASAWGDEQYF.

The chain employs TRBV11-2 and TRBJ1-1; 8 nucleotides agree with TRBD1. Germline V CDR1 and CDR2: SGHAT, FQNNGV. The CDR3 extends over 14 amino acids. V lost 2 bases to trimming and J lost 7 bases; unmatched junction nucleotides: 6. The CDR3 coding sequence is TGTGCCAGCAGCTTATTTGGACAGGGAGGTGAAGCTTTCTTT. Translated, it gives CASSLFGQGGEAFF.